Each of the 24 T cell receptor beta chains below was sequenced from the same sample in a study of shared clonotypes between healthy human individuals. Method: immunoSEQ multiplex PCR; TCRdb's copy keeps in-frame clones and lacks some. The sample has over 400,000 clones; approximately 82% are singletons. The sample comprised PBMCs. These receptor sequences come from a woman aged 40 to 50 in good health. Some clones in this sample may be carry-over from other donors' samples.

The chain carries TRBV5-4 and TRBJ1-1; 10 bases map to TRBD1. The V segment lost 4 bases and the J segment 4 bases; nucleotides outside the gene matches: 7. Germline values: CDR1 SGHNT, CDR2 YYREEE (reference sequence). This CDR3 has 15 residues. The CDR3 region has the DNA TGTGCCAGCAGCCGGGGACAGGGGTTGAGCACTGAAGCTTTCTTT. Amino acids: CASSRGQGLSTEAFF.

This chain connects TRBV18 to TRBJ1-5; D call uncertain. V was cut by 2 bases and J by 0 bases, with 11 bases left in between. The CDR3 is made up of 16 amino acids. In germline, CDR1 is KGHSH, CDR2 LQKENI. The chain's CDR3 is CASSPDWADSNQPQHF. The CDR3 coding sequence is TGTGCCAGCTCACCAGACTGGGCTGATAGCAATCAGCCCCAGCATTTT.

V is TRBV11-3 and J is TRBJ1-4, with D possibly TRBD1 on 6 matching bases. The CDR3 runs to 15 residues. Germline V gene lookup returns CDR1 SGHNT and CDR2 YENEEA. With 2 bases removed from V and 4 bases from J, the gap between germline ends came to 11 bases. CDR3 region: CASSLTGAGNEKLFF. CDR3 nucleotide sequence: TGTGCCAGCAGCTTAACGGGGGCAGGTAATGAAAAACTGTTTTTT.

There are many counts of this clone. The chain joins TRBV9 to TRBJ1-1; 8 bases map to TRBD1. The CDR3 has 14 amino acids. V was pared by 1 base and J by 2 bases, with 1 base of the junction left unmatched. Germline-derived CDR1 and CDR2 are SGDLS and YYNGEE. The CDR3 DNA sequence: TGTGCCAGCAGCGTACAGGGGGCAAACACTGAAGCTTTCTTT. It translates to CASSVQGANTEAFF. Full variable domain (missing parts from reference TRBV9 and TRBJ1-1): DSGVTQTPKHLITATGQRVTLRCSPRSGDLSVYWYQQSLDQGLQFLIQYYNGEERAKGNILERFSAQQFPDLHSELNLSSLELGDSALYFCASSVQGANTEAFFGQGTRLTVV.

The rearrangement uses TRBV4-3 and TRBJ1-2; no definite D call. CDR1 LGHNA and CDR2 YSLEER come from the germline V gene. This CDR3 region has 16 residues. Trimming removed 0 bases from V and 0 bases from J, with 11 bases in between. The CDR3 nucleotides are TGCGCCAGCAGCCAAGATTCGGCACCTACTAACTATGGCTACACCTTC. Translation gives CASSQDSAPTNYGYTF.

As concerns this clone: A junction boundary mismatches the germline segment, possibly from a read error. The rearrangement uses TRBV10-3 and TRBJ1-5; D not certain. The CDR3 is 15 amino acids. Germline-derived CDR1 and CDR2 are ENHRY and SYGVKD. CDR3 DNA sequence: TGTGCCAGCAGTTACGGTCAAAGGGCGGATCAGCCCCAGCATTTT. Amino acid sequence: CASSYGQRADQPQHF.

The chain is built from TRBV28 and TRBJ1-1; D ambiguous. V shed 7 bases and J shed 5 bases, with 17 bases lying between them. This CDR3 contains 14 residues. CDR1 and CDR2 from the germline V gene are MDHEN and SYDVKM. CDR3 nucleotides: TGTGCCAGCAATTACCAGCGCACCGAAACTGAAGCTTTCTTT. This codes for CASNYQRTETEAFF.

The chain uses TRBV10-2 and TRBJ1-5; a weak D match, TRBD1 (5 bases). The CDR3 is 17 residues long. The V end was cut by 4 bases, the J end by 0 bases, with 16 bases between. The germline CDR1 and CDR2 sequences are WSHSY and SAAADI. The CDR3 loop reads CASSGFPGTASNQPQHF. CDR3 in DNA: TGCGCCAGCAGTGGATTCCCCGGGACGGCTAGCAATCAGCCCCAGCATTTT.

The chain combines TRBV19 with TRBJ1-1; TRBD1 matches 7 bases. The V gene end was trimmed by 3 bases and the J gene end by 3 bases; junction bases not matched to a gene: 10. The CDR3 totals 16 residues. Germline lookup yields CDR1 LNHDA and CDR2 SQIVND (reference sequence). This chain's CDR3 is CASSIVGSTGDTEAFF. The CDR3 DNA reads TGTGCCAGTAGTATCGTCGGTAGTACAGGGGACACTGAAGCTTTCTTT.

With respect to this clone: This likely reflects a read error, since a far larger clone is one base away. The chain joins TRBV19 to TRBJ2-5, with TRBD2 identical over 9 bases. CDR1 and CDR2 from the germline V gene are LNHDA and SQIVND (reference sequence). CDR3 size: 14 residues. In DNA, the CDR3 is TGTGCCAGTAGTATACTAGCGGGAAGAGAGGCCCAGTACTTC. Translating gives CASSILAGREAQYF.

The J gene is TRBJ2-5, the V gene TRBV19; 11 bases are shared with TRBD1. The CDR3 loop spans 14 amino acids. Germline V gene sequence: CDR1 LNHDA, CDR2 SQIVND (reference sequence). Trimming cost V 3 bases and J 4 bases; bases outside gene matches: 1. The chain's CDR3 is CASSMGQGVETQYF. The CDR3, as DNA: TGTGCCAGTAGTATGGGACAGGGGGTAGAGACCCAGTACTTC.

This rearrangement joins TRBV27 to TRBJ2-5; 12 bases are a match to TRBD2. V lost 7 bases and J lost 5; bases outside the gene matches: 8. Germline CDR1 and CDR2: MNHEY and SMNVEV (reference sequence). The CDR3 extends over 15 amino acids. Here the CDR3 DNA reads TGTGCCAGCAAACAACTAGCGGGAGGTGGGGAGACCCAGTACTTC. Protein product: CASKQLAGGGETQYF.

The gene calls are TRBV7-3 and TRBJ2-7; the D is unclear. Trimming removed 5 bases from V and 4 bases from J, with 21 bases in between. Germline V gives CDR1 SGHTA, CDR2 FQGTGA. The CDR3 extends over 16 amino acids. CDR3 region: CASSNQSSDVGYEQYF. CDR3 DNA: TGTGCCAGCAGCAACCAATCCTCGGACGTAGGGTACGAGCAGTACTTC.

This rearrangement joins TRBV10-2 to TRBJ2-2; D possibly uses TRBD1 or TRBD2 (6 bases each). This CDR3 contains 16 residues. CDR1 is WSHSY, CDR2 SAAADI, per germline. V was clipped by 5 bases and J by 5 bases, with 18 bases between them. The CDR3 DNA reads TGCGCCAGCAGTCCAACGGGGGCGAGGGGGACCGGGGAGCTGTTTTTT. It specifies CASSPTGARGTGELFF.

The chain links TRBV10-3 to TRBJ2-5; possible D gene TRBD2, 6 bases. V was cut by 3 bases and J by 5 bases, with 13 bases left in between. This CDR3 spans 14 amino acids. Germline V gene lookup returns CDR1 ENHRY and CDR2 SYGVKD. The CDR3 sequence is CAISDGGLMETQYF. The CDR3 DNA sequence: TGTGCCATCAGTGATGGGGGACTCATGGAGACCCAGTACTTC.

The rearrangement uses TRBV6-5 and TRBJ1-3; a possible D gene is TRBD1 (5 bases). V shed 7 bases and J shed 4 bases, with 14 bases lying between them. The CDR3 runs 14 residues. Germline assignment: CDR1 MNHEY and CDR2 SVGAGI. This CDR3 reads CASTRSGAGNTIYF. In nucleotides, the CDR3 is TGTGCCAGCACACGATCTGGGGCGGGAAACACCATATATTTT.

J is TRBJ1-5 and V is TRBV6-7, with unresolved D. TRBV6-7 is sorted into the ORF group, with uncertain function. CDR3 length: 15 amino acids. The V end lost 2 bases, the J end lost 0 bases, and 8 bases lay between the germline ends. CDR3 sequence reads: CASSYGQISNQPQHF. The CDR3, as DNA: TGTGCCAGCAGTTACGGGCAGATTAGCAATCAGCCCCAGCATTTT.

There are a few counts of this clone. This chain joins TRBV6-4 and TRBJ1-1, with 8 nucleotides matching TRBD1. Germline values: CDR1 MRHNA, CDR2 SNTAGT. The CDR3 loop spans 14 amino acids. V lost 4 bases and J lost 2; bases outside the gene matches: 3. The CDR3 spells CASSAQGGNTEAFF. CDR3 in DNA: TGTGCCAGCAGTGCACAGGGGGGCAACACTGAAGCTTTCTTT.

This chain links TRBV5-1 with TRBJ2-3, with D hard to call. The CDR3 is 15 amino acids. The V gene's germline CDR1 is SGHRS and CDR2 YFSETQ. Trimming cost V 0 bases and J 0 bases, with 8 bases left between them. The CDR3 reads CASSLGSLSTDTQYF. CDR3 nucleotides: TGCGCCAGCAGCTTGGGGTCTCTTAGCACAGATACGCAGTATTTT.

This sequence joins TRBV5-1 and TRBJ2-2; tentatively, D is TRBD2 (6 bases). V was shortened by 1 base and J by 1 base, with 14 bases between the two germline ends. This CDR3 is 17 amino acids long. From germline, CDR1 is SGHRS and CDR2 YFSETQ. In DNA form, the CDR3 reads TGCGCCAGCAGCTTGTCCGGGGGAGTGGGGAACACCGGGGAGCTGTTTTTT. This codes for CASSLSGGVGNTGELFF.

The sample holds a few counts of this clone. This chain uses TRBV2 with TRBJ1-5; no reliable D call. Germline assignment: CDR1 SNHLY and CDR2 FYNNEI. V lost 5 bases and J 2 bases, leaving 7 bases between the germline ends. The CDR3 totals 13 residues. This chain's CDR3 is CASSPGGNQPQHF. The CDR3 DNA reads TGTGCCAGCAGTCCGGGAGGCAATCAGCCCCAGCATTTT.

V and J are TRBV19 and TRBJ1-1, with D unresolved. Trimming took off 2 bases at V and 0 bases at J, with 10 bases between the two ends. The V gene's germline CDR1 is LNHDA and CDR2 SQIVND (reference sequence). The CDR3 has 15 amino acids. The CDR3 nucleotides are TGTGCCAGTAGTATACGGTTGGGCATGAACACTGAAGCTTTCTTT. Its protein product is CASSIRLGMNTEAFF.

The chain recombines TRBV6-5 with TRBJ2-7, with 7 bases fitting TRBD1. The CDR3 sequence is 12 residues long. Germline V CDR1 and CDR2: MNHEY, SVGAGI. V shed 6 bases, J shed 5 bases, and the junction held 4 bases outside the gene matches. In DNA form, the CDR3 reads TGTGCCAGCAGGACTGACAGGGACGAGCAGTACTTC. Its protein product is CASRTDRDEQYF.

V usage is TRBV30 and J usage is TRBJ2-1; 7 bases fit TRBD2. This CDR3 spans 14 amino acids. V shed 0 bases and J 4 bases; nucleotides not matched to a gene: 3. Germline assignment: CDR1 GTSNPN and CDR2 SVGIG (reference sequence). The DNA of the CDR3 is TGTGCCTGGAGTGTAGGCGGGAGTTACAATGAGCAGTTCTTC. It specifies CAWSVGGSYNEQFF.